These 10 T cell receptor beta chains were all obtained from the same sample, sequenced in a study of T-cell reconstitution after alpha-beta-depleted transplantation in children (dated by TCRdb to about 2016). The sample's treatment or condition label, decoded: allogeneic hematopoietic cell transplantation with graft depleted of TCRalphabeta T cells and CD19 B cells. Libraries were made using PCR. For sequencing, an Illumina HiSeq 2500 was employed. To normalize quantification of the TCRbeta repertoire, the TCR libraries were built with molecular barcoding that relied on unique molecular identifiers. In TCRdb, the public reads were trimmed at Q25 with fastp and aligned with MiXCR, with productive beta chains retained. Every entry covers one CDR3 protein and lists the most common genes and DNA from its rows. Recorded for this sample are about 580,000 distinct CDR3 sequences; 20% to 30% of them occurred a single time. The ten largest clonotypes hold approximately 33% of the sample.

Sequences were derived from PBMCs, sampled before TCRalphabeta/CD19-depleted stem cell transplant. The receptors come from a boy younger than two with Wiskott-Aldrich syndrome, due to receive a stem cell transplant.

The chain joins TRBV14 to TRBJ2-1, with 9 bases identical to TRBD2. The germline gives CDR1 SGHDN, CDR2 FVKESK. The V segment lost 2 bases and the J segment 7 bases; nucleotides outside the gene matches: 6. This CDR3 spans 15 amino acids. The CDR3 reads CASSQIAGAGNEQFF. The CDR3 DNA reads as TGTGCCAGCAGCCAAATAGCGGGAGCAGGGAATGAGCAGTTCTTC. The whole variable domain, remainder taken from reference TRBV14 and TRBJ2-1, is EAGVTQFPSHSVIEKGQTVTLRCDPISGHDNLYWYRRVMGKEIKFLLHFVKESKQDESGMPNNRFLAERTGGTYSTLKVQPAELEDSGVYFCASSQIAGAGNEQFFGPGTRLTVL.

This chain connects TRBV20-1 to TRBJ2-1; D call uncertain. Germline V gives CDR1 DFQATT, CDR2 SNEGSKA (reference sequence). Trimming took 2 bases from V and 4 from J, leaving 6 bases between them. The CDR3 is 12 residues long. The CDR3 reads CSARSGYNEQFF. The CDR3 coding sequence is TGCAGTGCTAGATCCGGATACAATGAGCAGTTCTTC.

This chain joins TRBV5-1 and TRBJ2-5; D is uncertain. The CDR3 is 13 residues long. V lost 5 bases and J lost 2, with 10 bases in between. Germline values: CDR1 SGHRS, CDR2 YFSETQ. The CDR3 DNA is TGCGCCAGCAGAGGAGCCCTACAAGAGACCCAGTACTTC. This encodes CASRGALQETQYF.

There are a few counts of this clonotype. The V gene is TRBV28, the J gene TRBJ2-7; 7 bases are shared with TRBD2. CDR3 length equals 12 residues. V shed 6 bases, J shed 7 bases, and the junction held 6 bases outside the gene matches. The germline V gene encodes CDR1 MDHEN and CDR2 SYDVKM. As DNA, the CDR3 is TGTGCCAGCAGACTCCCGGGAGGAGAGCAGTACTTC. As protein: CASRLPGGEQYF.

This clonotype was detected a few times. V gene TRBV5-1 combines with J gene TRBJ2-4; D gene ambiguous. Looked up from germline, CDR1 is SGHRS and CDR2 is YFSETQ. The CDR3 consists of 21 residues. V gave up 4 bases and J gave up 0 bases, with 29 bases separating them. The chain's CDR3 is CASSLNPWWSKLSLAKNIQYF. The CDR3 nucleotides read TGCGCCAGCAGCCTGAATCCCTGGTGGAGTAAGCTGTCACTAGCCAAAAACATTCAGTACTTC.

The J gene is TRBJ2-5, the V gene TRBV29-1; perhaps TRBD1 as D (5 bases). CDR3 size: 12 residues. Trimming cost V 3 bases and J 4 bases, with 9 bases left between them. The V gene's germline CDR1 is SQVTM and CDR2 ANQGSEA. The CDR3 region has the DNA TGCAGCGTTGAGATGGGGCCAGAGACCCAGTACTTC. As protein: CSVEMGPETQYF. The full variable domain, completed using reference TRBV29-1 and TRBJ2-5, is SAVISQKPSRDICQRGTSLTIQCQVDSQVTMMFWYRQQPGQSLTLIATANQGSEATYESGFVIDKFPISRPNLTFSTLTVSNMSPEDSSIYLCSVEMGPETQYFGPGTRLLVL.

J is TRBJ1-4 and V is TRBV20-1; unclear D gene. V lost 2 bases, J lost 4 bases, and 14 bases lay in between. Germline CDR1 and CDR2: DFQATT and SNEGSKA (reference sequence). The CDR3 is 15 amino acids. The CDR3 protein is CSARLPTALNEKLFF. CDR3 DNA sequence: TGCAGTGCTAGACTCCCGACGGCCCTTAATGAAAAACTGTTTTTT.

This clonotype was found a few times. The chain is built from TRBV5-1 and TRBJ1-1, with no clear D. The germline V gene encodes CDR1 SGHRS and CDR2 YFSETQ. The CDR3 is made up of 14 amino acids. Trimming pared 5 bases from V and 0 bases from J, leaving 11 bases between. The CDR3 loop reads CASRVRTVNTEAFF. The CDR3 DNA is TGCGCCAGCAGGGTGCGGACGGTGAACACTGAAGCTTTCTTT. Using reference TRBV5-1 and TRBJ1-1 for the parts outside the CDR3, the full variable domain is KAGVTQTPRYLIKTRGQQVTLSCSPISGHRSVSWYQQTPGQGLQFLFEYFSETQRNKGNFPGRFSGRQFSNSRSEMNVSTLELGDSALYLCASRVRTVNTEAFFGQGTRLTVV.

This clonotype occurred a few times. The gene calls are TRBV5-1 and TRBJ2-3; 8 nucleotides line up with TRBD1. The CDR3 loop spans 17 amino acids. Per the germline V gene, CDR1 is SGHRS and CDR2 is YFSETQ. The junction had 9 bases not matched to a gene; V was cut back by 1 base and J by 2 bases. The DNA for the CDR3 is TGCGCCAGCAGCTTGTATGTTCGGACAGGGAACACAGATACGCAGTATTTT. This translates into CASSLYVRTGNTDTQYF.

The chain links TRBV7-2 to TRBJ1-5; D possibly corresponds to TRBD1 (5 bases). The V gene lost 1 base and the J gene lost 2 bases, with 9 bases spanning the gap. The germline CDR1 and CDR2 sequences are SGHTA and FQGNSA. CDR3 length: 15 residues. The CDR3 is CASSLDGARNQPQHF. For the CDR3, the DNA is TGTGCCAGCAGCTTAGACGGGGCGCGCAATCAGCCCCAGCATTTT.